This T cell receptor beta chain was recovered during a study of T cell responses to AZD1222 COVID-19 vaccine. This clone showed up just once. Produced via immunoSEQ multiplex PCR; TCRdb's table is partial and in-frame only. The sample shows almost 70,000 clones, about four fifths of them seen only once. Sample: peripheral blood, taken 28 days after the second AZD1222 dose. This TCR was sampled from an adult who received the AZD1222 COVID-19 vaccine.

The DNA of the CDR3 is TGCAGTGCTATTAGGGCAGAAGCTTTCTTT. It translates to CSAIRAEAFF. The rearrangement links TRBV20-1 to TRBJ1-1; no clear D gene. Trimming left V 4 bases short and J 8 bases short, with 8 bases between. This CDR3 contains 10 residues. Germline V CDR1 and CDR2: DFQATT, SNEGSKA (reference sequence).